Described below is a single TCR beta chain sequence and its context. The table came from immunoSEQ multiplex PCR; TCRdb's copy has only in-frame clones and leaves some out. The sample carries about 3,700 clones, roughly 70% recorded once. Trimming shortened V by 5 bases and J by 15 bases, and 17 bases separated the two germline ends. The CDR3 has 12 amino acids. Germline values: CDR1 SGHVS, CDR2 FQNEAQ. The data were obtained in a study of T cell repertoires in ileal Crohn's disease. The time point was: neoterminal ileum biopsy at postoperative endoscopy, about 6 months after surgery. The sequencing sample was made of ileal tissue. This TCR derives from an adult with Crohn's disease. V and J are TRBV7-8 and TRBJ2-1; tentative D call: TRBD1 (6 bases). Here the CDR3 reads CASSPPAGVAFF. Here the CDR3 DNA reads TGTGCCAGCAGCCCCCCCGCAGGGGTGGCGTTCTTC.